This TCR beta chain comes out of a study of vaccination and CD4 T cells after COVID-19. Concerning this clonotype: Its antigen remains unknown.

With the Oncomine TCR Beta short-read assay, DNA from cultured CD4+ T cells was sequenced. Via MiXCR, TCRdb re-called the PCR reads, giving one row per CDR3 protein. The sample carries over 13,000 distinct CDR3 sequences, approximately 57% recorded once. V lost 0 bases and J lost 7, with 10 bases in between. CDR3 length: 13 residues. Germline CDR1 reads MNHEY; CDR2 reads SVGAGI. Treatment described: roughly 10-day PBMC culture with coronavirus spike peptide pools or control peptides (ViraFEST assay). Cells received half-medium changes with fresh IL-2 medium on days 3 and 7. Following a culture period (approximately 9 days), negative selection was used to isolate CD4+ T cells.

The V call is TRBV6-5, the J call TRBJ2-7; D is ambiguous. Sequences were obtained from CD4+ T cells from blood, cultured in vitro. The clonotype originates from a human donor who had recovered from COVID-19. CDR3 bases: TGTGCCAGCAGTTACTCCCAACTCGGGGAGCAGTACTTC. It is translated as CASSYSQLGEQYF.